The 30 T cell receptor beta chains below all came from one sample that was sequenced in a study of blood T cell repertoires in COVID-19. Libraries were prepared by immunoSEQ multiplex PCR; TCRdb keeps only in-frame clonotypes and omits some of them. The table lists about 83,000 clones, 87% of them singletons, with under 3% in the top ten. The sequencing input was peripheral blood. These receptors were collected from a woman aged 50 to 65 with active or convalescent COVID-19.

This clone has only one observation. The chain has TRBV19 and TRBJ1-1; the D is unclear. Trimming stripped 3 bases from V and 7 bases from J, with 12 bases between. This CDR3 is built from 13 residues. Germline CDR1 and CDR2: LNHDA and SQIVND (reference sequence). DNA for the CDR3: TGTGCCAGTAGTATGGGAGTGCGGGTTGAAGCTTTCTTT. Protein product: CASSMGVRVEAFF.

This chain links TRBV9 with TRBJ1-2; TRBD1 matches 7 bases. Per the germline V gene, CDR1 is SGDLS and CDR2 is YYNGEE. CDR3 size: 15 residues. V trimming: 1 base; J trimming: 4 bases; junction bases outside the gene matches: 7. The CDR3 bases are TGTGCCAGCAGCGTAACGGGACAGTCGAGCTATGGCTACACCTTC. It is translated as CASSVTGQSSYGYTF. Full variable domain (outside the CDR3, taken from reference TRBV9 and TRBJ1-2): DSGVTQTPKHLITATGQRVTLRCSPRSGDLSVYWYQQSLDQGLQFLIQYYNGEERAKGNILERFSAQQFPDLHSELNLSSLELGDSALYFCASSVTGQSSYGYTFGSGTRLTVV.

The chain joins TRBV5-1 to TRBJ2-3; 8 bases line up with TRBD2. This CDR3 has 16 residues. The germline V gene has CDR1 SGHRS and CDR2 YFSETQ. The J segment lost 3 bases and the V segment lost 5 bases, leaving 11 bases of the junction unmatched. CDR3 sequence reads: CASSSASGRPTDTQYF. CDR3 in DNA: TGCGCCAGCAGTTCCGCTAGCGGGCGCCCGACAGATACGCAGTATTTT.

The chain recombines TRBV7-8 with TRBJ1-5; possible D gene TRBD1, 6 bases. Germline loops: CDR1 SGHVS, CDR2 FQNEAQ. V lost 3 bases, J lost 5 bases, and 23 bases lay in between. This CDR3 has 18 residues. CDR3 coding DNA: TGTGCCAGCAGCTTGGTTACAGGGAGTACCTTTTGGGATCAGCCCCAGCATTTT. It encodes CASSLVTGSTFWDQPQHF. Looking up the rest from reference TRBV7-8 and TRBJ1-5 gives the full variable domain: GAGVSQSPRYKVAKRGQDVALRCDPISGHVSLFWYQQALGQGPEFLTYFQNEAQLDKSGLPSDRFFAERPEGSVSTLKIQRTQQEDSAVYLCASSLVTGSTFWDQPQHFGDGTRLSIL.

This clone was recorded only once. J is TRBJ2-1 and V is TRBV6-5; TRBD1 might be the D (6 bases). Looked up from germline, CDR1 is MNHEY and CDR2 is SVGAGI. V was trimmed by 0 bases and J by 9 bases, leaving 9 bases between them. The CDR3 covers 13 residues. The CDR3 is CASSYSRGTEQFF. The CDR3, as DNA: TGTGCCAGCAGTTACTCGAGGGGGACTGAGCAGTTCTTC.

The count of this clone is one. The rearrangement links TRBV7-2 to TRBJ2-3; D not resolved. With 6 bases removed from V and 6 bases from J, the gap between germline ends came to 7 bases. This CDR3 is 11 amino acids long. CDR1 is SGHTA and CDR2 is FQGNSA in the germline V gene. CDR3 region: CASRTGDTQYF. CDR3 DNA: TGTGCCAGCAGGACTGGGGATACGCAGTATTTT.

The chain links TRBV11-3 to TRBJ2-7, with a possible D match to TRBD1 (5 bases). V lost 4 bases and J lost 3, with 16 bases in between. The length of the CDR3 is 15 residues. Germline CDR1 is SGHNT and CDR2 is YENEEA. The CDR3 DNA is TGTGCCAGCAGCTACAGTGGATTAGGGGACTACGAGCAGTACTTC. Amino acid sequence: CASSYSGLGDYEQYF.

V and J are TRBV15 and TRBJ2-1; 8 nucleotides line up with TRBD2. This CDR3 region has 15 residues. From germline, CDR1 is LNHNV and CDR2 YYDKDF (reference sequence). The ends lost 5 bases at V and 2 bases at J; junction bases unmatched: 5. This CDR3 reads CATSVSGATYNEQFF. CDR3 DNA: TGTGCCACCAGCGTTAGCGGGGCGACCTACAATGAGCAGTTCTTC.

The DNA of the CDR3 is TGTGCCAGCAGCGCAGGGCGGAACACTGAAGCTTTCTTT. Its protein is CASSAGRNTEAFF. This chain connects TRBV3-1 (or the pseudogene TRBV3-2) to TRBJ1-1; D possibly corresponds to TRBD1 (5 bases). The CDR3 consists of 13 residues. Germline assignment: CDR1 LGHDT and CDR2 YNNKEL (reference sequence). V lost 5 bases to trimming and J lost 1 base, with 8 bases between them.

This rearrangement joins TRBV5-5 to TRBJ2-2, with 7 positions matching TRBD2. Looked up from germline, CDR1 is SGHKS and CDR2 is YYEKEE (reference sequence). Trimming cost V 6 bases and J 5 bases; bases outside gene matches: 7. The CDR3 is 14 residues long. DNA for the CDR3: TGTGCCAGCACCCAAGGCGGGGGAACCGGGGAGCTGTTTTTT. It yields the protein CASTQGGGTGELFF.

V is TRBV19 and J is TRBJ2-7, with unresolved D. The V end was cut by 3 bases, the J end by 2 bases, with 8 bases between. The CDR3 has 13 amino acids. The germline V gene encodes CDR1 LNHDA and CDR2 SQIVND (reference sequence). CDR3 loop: CASSMLGAYEQYF. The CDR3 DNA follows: TGTGCCAGTAGTATGTTAGGAGCCTACGAGCAGTACTTC.

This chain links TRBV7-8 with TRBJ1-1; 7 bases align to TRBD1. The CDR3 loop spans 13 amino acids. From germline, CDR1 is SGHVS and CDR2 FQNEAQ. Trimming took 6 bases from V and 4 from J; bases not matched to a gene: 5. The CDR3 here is CASSSTGVTEAFF. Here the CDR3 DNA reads TGTGCCAGCAGTTCAACAGGGGTCACTGAAGCTTTCTTT.

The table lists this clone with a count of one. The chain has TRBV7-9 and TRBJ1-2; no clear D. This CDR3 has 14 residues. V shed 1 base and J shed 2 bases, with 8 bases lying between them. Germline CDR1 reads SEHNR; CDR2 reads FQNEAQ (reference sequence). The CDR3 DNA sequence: TGTGCCAGCAGCTTAGACTCCCCGAACTATGGCTACACCTTC. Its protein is CASSLDSPNYGYTF.

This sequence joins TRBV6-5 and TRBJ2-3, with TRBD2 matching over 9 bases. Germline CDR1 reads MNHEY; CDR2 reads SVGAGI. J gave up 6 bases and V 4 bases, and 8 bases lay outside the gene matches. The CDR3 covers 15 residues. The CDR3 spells CASSFGGGARDTQYF. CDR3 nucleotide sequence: TGTGCCAGCAGTTTCGGCGGGGGGGCTCGCGATACGCAGTATTTT.

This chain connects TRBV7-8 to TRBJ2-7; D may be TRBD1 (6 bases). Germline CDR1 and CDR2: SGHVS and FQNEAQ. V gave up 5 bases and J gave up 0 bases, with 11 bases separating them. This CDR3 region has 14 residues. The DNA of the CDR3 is TGTGCCAGCAGCCAACGACAGGTCTCCTACGAGCAGTACTTC. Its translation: CASSQRQVSYEQYF.

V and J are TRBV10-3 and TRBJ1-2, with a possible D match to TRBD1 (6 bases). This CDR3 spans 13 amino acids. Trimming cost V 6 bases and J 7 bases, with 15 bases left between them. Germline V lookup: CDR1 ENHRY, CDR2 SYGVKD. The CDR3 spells CAISQTGTTGYTF. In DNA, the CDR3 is TGTGCCATCAGCCAGACAGGAACGACTGGCTACACCTTC.

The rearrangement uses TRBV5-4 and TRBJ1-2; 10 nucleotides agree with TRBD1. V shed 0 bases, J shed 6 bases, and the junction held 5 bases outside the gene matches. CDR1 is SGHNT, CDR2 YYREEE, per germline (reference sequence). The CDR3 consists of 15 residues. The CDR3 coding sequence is TGTGCCAGCAGCTTGGTTGGGGACAGGGGAGATGGCTACACCTTC. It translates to CASSLVGDRGDGYTF.

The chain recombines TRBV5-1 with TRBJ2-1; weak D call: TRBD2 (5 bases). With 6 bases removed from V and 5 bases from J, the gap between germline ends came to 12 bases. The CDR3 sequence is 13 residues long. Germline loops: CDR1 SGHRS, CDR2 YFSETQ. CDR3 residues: CASKRVPNNEQFF. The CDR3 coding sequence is TGCGCCAGCAAGAGGGTCCCCAACAATGAGCAGTTCTTC.

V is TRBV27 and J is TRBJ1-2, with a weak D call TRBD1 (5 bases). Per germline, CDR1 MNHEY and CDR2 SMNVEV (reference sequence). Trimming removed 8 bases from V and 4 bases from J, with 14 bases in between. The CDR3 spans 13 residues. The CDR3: CASAGGGFYGYTF. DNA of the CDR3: TGTGCCAGCGCCGGGGGAGGGTTCTATGGCTACACCTTC.

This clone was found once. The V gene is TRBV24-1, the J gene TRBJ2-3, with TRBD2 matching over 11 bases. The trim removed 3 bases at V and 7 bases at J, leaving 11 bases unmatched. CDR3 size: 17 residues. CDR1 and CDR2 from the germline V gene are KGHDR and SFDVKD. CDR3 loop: CATSDRRVAGGPNTQYF. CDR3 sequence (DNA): TGTGCCACCAGTGATAGAAGGGTAGCGGGGGGGCCCAATACGCAGTATTTT.

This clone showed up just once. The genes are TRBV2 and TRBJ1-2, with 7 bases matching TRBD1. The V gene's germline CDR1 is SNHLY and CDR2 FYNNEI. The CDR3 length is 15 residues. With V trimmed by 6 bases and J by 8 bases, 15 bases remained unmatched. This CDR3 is CASRSQTGLGEGYTF. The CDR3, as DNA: TGTGCCAGCAGAAGCCAGACAGGGTTAGGAGAGGGCTACACCTTC. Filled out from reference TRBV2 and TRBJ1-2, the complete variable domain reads EPEVTQTPSHQVTQMGQEVILRCVPISNHLYFYWYRQILGQKVEFLVSFYNNEISEKSEIFDDQFSVERPDGSNFTLKIRSTKLEDSAMYFCASRSQTGLGEGYTFGSGTRLTVV.

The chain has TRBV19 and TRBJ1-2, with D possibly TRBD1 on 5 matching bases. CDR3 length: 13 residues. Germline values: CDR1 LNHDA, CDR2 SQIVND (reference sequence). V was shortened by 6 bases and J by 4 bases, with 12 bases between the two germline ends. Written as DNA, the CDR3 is TGTGCCAGTAGAAAGACAGCGGGCTATGGCTACACCTTC. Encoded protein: CASRKTAGYGYTF.

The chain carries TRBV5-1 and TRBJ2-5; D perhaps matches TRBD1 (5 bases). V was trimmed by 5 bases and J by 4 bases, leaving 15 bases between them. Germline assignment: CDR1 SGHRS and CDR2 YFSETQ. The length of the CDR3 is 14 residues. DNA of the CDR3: TGCGCCAGCAGACATCCAGGGTATCCAGAGACCCAGTACTTC. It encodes CASRHPGYPETQYF.

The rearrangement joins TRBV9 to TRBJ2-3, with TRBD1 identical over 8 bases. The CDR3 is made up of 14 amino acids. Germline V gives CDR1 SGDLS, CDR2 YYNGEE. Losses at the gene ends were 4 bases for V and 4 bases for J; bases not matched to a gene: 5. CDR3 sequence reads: CASSLLDRADTQYF. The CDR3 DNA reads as TGTGCCAGCAGCTTATTGGACAGGGCAGATACGCAGTATTTT.

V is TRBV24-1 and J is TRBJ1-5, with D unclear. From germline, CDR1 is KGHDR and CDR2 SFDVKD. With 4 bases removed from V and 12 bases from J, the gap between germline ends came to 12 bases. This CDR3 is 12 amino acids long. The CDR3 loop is CATSDPGELQHF. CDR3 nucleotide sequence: TGTGCCACCAGTGACCCCGGAGAGCTCCAGCATTTT.

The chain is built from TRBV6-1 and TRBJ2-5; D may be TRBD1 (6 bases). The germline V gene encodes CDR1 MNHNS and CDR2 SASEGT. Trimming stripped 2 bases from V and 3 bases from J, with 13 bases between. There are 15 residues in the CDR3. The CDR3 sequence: CASSEMPGAEETQYF. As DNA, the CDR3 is TGTGCCAGCAGTGAAATGCCAGGGGCGGAAGAGACCCAGTACTTC.

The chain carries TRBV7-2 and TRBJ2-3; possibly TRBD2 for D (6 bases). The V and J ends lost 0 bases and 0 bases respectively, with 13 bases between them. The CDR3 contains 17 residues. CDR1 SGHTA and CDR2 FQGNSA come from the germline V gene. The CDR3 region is CASSLAVGGFSTDTQYF. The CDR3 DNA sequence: TGTGCCAGCAGCTTAGCGGTGGGGGGTTTTAGCACAGATACGCAGTATTTT.

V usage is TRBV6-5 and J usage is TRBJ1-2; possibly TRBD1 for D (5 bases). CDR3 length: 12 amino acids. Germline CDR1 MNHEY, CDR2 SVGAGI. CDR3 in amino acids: CASQGGGYGYTF. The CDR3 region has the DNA TGTGCAAGTCAGGGAGGAGGGTATGGCTACACCTTC.

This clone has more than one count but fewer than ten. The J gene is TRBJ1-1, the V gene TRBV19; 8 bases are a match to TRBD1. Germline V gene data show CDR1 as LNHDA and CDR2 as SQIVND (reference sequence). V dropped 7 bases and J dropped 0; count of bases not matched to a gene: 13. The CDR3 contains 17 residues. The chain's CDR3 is CASKYKWTGTLNTEAFF. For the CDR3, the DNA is TGTGCCAGTAAATATAAATGGACAGGGACCTTGAACACTGAAGCTTTCTTT.

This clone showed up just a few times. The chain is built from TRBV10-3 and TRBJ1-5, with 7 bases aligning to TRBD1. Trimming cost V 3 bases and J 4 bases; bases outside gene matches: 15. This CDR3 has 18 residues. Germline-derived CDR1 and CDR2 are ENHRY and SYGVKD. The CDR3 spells CAISDGQDGNTLNQPQHF. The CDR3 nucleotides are TGTGCCATCAGTGACGGACAGGACGGGAATACTCTGAATCAGCCCCAGCATTTT.